This T cell receptor (beta chain) was documented in a study of CD4+ T cells in melanoma. Trimming left V 0 bases short and J 7 bases short, with 13 bases between. This CDR3 is 15 amino acids long. The V gene's germline CDR1 is SGDLS and CDR2 YYNGEE. Study-level results: A reported correlation linked neoantigen-specific CD4+ T cells to CD8+, macrophage and B cell function. Neoantigen-specific CD4+ T cells in melanoma reportedly had diverse differentiation states.

With regard to this clone: Its antigen remains unknown.

The repertoire was sequenced with immunoSEQ multiplex PCR; TCRdb's copy has only in-frame clones and lacks some. The data contain thousands of clones, around 61% of them singletons. This TCR derives from a human donor with melanoma. The material sequenced was cells from a culture (not recorded whether cultured in vitro). The chain is built from TRBV9 and TRBJ1-4; tentative D call: TRBD1 (5 bases). The CDR3 DNA reads as TGTGCCAGCAGCGTAGCTACCGGGGCTGGTGAAAAACTGTTTTTT. This sequence encodes CASSVATGAGEKLFF.